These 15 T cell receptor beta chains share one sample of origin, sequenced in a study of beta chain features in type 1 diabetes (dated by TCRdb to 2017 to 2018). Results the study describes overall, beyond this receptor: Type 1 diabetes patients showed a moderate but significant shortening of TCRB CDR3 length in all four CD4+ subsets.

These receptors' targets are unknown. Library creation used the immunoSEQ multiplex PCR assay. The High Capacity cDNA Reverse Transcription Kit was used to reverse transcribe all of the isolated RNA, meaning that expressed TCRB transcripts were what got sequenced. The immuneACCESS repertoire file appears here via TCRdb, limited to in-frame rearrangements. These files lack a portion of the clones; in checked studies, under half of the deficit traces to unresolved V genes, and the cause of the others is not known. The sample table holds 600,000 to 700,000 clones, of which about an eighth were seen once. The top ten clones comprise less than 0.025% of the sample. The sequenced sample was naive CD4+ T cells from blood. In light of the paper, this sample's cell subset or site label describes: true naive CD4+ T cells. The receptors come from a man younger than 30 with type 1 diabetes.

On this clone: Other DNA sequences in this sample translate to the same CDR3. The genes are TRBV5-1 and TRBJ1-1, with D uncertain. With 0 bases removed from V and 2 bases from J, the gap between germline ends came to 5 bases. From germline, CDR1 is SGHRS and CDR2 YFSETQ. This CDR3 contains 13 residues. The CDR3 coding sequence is TGCGCCAGCAGCTTGGACAGAAACACTGAAGCTTTCTTT. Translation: CASSLDRNTEAFF.

CDR3 nucleotides: TGTGCCAGCAGCGTACAGGGGGCGAACAATTCACCCCTCCACTTT. The encoded protein is CASSVQGANNSPLHF. The rearrangement uses TRBV2 and TRBJ1-6, with 9 positions matching TRBD1. Trimming at V came to 6 bases and at J to 7 bases, leaving 7 bases not matched to a gene. Germline V lookup: CDR1 SNHLY, CDR2 FYNNEI. The CDR3 is made up of 15 amino acids.

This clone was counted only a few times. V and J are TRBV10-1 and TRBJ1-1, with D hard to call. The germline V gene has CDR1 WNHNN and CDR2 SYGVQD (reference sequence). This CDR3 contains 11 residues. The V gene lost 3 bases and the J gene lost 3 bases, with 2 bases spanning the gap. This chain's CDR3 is CASSDHTEAFF. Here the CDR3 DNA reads TGCGCCAGCAGTGATCACACTGAAGCTTTCTTT.

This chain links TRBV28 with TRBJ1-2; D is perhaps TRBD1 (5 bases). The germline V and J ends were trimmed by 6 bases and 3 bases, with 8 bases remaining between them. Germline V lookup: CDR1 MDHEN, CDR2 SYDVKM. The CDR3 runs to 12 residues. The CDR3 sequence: CASRSTDYGYTF. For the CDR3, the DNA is TGTGCCAGCAGGTCGACAGACTATGGCTACACCTTC.

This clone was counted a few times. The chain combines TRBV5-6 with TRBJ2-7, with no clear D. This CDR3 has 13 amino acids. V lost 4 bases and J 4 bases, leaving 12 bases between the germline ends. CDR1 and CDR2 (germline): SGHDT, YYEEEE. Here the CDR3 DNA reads TGTGCCAGCAGCCTCGCGACGGTTTACGAGCAGTACTTC. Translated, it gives CASSLATVYEQYF.

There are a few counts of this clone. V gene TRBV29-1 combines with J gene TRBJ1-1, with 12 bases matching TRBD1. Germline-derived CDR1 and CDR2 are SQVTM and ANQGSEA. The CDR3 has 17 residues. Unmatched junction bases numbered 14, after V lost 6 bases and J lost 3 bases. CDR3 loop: CSVAPRWDRGRDTEAFF. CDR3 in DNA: TGCAGCGTGGCCCCCCGGTGGGACAGGGGGCGCGACACTGAAGCTTTCTTT. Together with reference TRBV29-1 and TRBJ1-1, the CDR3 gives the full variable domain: SAVISQKPSRDICQRGTSLTIQCQVDSQVTMMFWYRQQPGQSLTLIATANQGSEATYESGFVIDKFPISRPNLTFSTLTVSNMSPEDSSIYLCSVAPRWDRGRDTEAFFGQGTRLTVV.

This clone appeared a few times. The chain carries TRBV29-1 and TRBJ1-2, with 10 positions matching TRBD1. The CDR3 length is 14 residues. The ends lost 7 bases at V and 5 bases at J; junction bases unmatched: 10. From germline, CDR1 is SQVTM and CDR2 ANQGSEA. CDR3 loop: CSASRGTGEYGYTF. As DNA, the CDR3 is TGCAGCGCTTCTAGGGGGACAGGGGAATATGGCTACACCTTC.

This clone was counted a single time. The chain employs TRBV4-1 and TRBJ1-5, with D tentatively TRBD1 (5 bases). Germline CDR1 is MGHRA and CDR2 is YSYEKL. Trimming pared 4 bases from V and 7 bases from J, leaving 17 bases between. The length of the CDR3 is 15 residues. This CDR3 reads CASSPHGTPGQPQHF. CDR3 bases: TGCGCCAGCAGCCCCCACGGGACGCCTGGGCAGCCCCAGCATTTT.

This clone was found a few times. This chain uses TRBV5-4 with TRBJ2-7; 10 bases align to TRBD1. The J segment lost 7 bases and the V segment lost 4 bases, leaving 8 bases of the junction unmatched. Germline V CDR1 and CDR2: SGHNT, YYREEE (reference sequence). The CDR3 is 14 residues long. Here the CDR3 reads CASSLRTGGVEQYF. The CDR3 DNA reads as TGTGCCAGCAGCCTAAGGACAGGGGGAGTTGAGCAGTACTTC.

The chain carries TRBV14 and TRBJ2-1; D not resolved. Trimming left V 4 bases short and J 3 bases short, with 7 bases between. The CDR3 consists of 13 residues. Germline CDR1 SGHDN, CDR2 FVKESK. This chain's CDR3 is CASSPRVYNEQFF. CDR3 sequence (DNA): TGTGCCAGCAGCCCCCGGGTCTACAATGAGCAGTTCTTC.

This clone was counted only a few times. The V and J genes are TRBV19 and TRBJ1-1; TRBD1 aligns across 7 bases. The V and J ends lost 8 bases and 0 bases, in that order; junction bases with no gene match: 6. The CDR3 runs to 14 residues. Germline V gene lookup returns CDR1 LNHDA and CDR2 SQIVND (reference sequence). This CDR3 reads CASWPGQMNTEAFF. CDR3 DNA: TGTGCCAGTTGGCCGGGACAGATGAACACTGAAGCTTTCTTT.

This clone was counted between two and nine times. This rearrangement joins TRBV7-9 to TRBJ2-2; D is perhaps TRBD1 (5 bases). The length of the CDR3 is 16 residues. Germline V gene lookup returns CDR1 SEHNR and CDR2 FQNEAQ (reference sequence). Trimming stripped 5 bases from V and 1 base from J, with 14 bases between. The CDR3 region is CASSRLPDRNTGELFF. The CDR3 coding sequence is TGTGCCAGCAGCCGTCTTCCCGACAGGAACACCGGGGAGCTGTTTTTT.

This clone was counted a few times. The CDR3 DNA reads TGTGCCAGCAGCCACGGGACAACACCCGACGGCGAGCAGTACTTC. Translation gives CASSHGTTPDGEQYF. The J gene is TRBJ2-7, the V gene TRBV4-2; possibly TRBD1 for D (6 bases). Looked up from germline, CDR1 is LGHNA and CDR2 is YNFKEQ. V lost 3 bases and J lost 6, with 18 bases in between. CDR3 length equals 15 residues.

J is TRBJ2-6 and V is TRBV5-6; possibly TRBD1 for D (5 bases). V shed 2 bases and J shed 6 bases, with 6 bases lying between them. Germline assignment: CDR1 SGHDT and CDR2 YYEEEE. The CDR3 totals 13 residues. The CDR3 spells CASSFGQANVLTF. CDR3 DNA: TGTGCCAGCAGCTTCGGACAGGCCAACGTCCTGACTTTC.

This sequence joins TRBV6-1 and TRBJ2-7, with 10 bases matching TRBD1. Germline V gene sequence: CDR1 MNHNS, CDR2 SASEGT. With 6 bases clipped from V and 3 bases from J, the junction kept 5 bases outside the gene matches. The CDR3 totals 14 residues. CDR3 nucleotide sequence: TGTGCCAGCAGCACCGGGACAGGGGACTACGAGCAGTACTTC. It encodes CASSTGTGDYEQYF.